The 26 T cell receptor beta chains in this list originate from one sample, sequenced in a study of shared clonotypes between healthy human individuals. Data came from immunoSEQ multiplex PCR; TCRdb stores just in-frame clones and leaves some out. In the table there are around 1.1 million clones, around 78% of which are singletons. Source material: memory CD4+ T cells from PBMCs. Subset in this sample: CD45RA-negative fraction. Every receptor here comes from a man aged 18 to 30 in good health. Some clones in this sample may be carry-over from other donors' samples.

The gene calls are TRBV5-1 and TRBJ1-1; D gene unclear. There are 13 residues in the CDR3. Germline assignment: CDR1 SGHRS and CDR2 YFSETQ. Trimming took off 1 base at V and 2 bases at J, with 6 bases between the two ends. The CDR3 sequence is CASSLLLNTEAFF. CDR3 DNA sequence: TGCGCCAGCAGCTTGTTGCTAAACACTGAAGCTTTCTTT. Full variable domain (outside the CDR3, taken from reference TRBV5-1 and TRBJ1-1): KAGVTQTPRYLIKTRGQQVTLSCSPISGHRSVSWYQQTPGQGLQFLFEYFSETQRNKGNFPGRFSGRQFSNSRSEMNVSTLELGDSALYLCASSLLLNTEAFFGQGTRLTVV.

This clone was detected only a few times. The rearrangement links TRBV4-2 to TRBJ1-2; unclear D gene. In germline, CDR1 is LGHNA, CDR2 YNFKEQ. This CDR3 contains 13 residues. Trimming left V 0 bases short and J 4 bases short, with 6 bases between. DNA for the CDR3: TGTGCCAGCAGCCAAGAATACAGCTATGGCTACACCTTC. This translates into CASSQEYSYGYTF.

The chain links TRBV27 to TRBJ2-3, with 9 bases lining up with TRBD2. The ends lost 3 bases at V and 1 base at J; junction bases unmatched: 11. This CDR3 is built from 18 residues. CDR1 and CDR2 from the germline V gene are MNHEY and SMNVEV (reference sequence). The CDR3 sequence: CASSFIASGMGGTDTQYF. As DNA, the CDR3 is TGTGCCAGCAGTTTCATTGCTAGCGGGATGGGGGGCACAGATACGCAGTATTTT.

The rearrangement joins TRBV30 to TRBJ2-1, with TRBD2 matching 9 bases. The J segment lost 8 bases and the V segment lost 8 bases, leaving 13 bases of the junction unmatched. The length of the CDR3 is 14 residues. Per germline, CDR1 GTSNPN and CDR2 SVGIG (reference sequence). In DNA, the CDR3 is TGTGCCGGGAAGGGACTAGCAAAATCTGATGAGCAGTTCTTC. Translation gives CAGKGLAKSDEQFF.

The genes are TRBV28 and TRBJ2-7; 9 bases match TRBD2. This CDR3 contains 16 residues. The junction had 16 bases not matched to a gene; V was cut back by 4 bases and J by 9 bases. Germline CDR1 and CDR2: MDHEN and SYDVKM. The CDR3 coding sequence is TGTGCCAGCAGTTCTTGGGGGGTAGCGGGAGTGGGAGGGCAGTACTTC. It codes for CASSSWGVAGVGGQYF. Full variable domain (missing parts from reference TRBV28 and TRBJ2-7): DVKVTQSSRYLVKRTGEKVFLECVQDMDHENMFWYRQDPGLGLRLIYFSYDVKMKEKGDIPEGYSVSREKKERFSLILESASTNQTSMYLCASSSWGVAGVGGQYFGPGTRLTVT.

The chain links TRBV14 to TRBJ2-2; the D is unclear. With 4 bases removed from V and 6 bases from J, the gap between germline ends came to 9 bases. Per germline, CDR1 SGHDN and CDR2 FVKESK. This CDR3 comprises 13 residues. The CDR3 DNA is TGTGCCAGCAGCCCCCGGTCGTCCGGGGAGCTGTTTTTT. Its protein is CASSPRSSGELFF.

The chain is built from TRBV21-1 and TRBJ2-5; TRBD2 was called by the table and not checked on the DNA. TRBV21-1 constitutes a pseudogene. This CDR3 is built from 15 residues. Here the CDR3 DNA reads TGTGCCAGCAGCAAATATCGACTAGCGGGAGAGACCCAGTACTTC. This translates into CASSKYRLAGETQYF.

In the case of this clone: Other nucleotide sequences in the sample specify the same CDR3. The chain recombines TRBV5-1 with TRBJ2-7, with 10 bases identical to TRBD2. Germline trimming cut 0 bases from V and 2 bases from J; bases unmatched to any gene: 2. The CDR3 is 15 amino acids. Germline assignment: CDR1 SGHRS and CDR2 YFSETQ. DNA for the CDR3: TGCGCCAGCAGCTTGGGTCTAGCGGGGGCCTACGAGCAGTACTTC. Its translation is CASSLGLAGAYEQYF.

This clone was recorded a few times. The gene calls are TRBV5-4 and TRBJ2-3; D might be TRBD2 (5 bases). Trimming took 0 bases from V and 0 from J, leaving 8 bases between them. This CDR3 contains 15 residues. CDR1 is SGHNT, CDR2 YYREEE, per germline (reference sequence). CDR3 sequence: CASSLGAASTDTQYF. CDR3 nucleotide sequence: TGTGCCAGCAGCTTGGGAGCGGCTAGCACAGATACGCAGTATTTT.

The chain joins TRBV6-1 to TRBJ2-3, with 8 bases fitting TRBD1. The CDR3 has 18 amino acids. Unmatched junction bases numbered 16, after V lost 2 bases and J lost 6 bases. Germline CDR1 MNHNS, CDR2 SASEGT. The DNA for the CDR3 is TGTGCCAGCAGTGAAACCCCGACAGGGGATTCACCCACGGATACGCAGTATTTT. It translates to CASSETPTGDSPTDTQYF.

The chain uses TRBV5-1 and TRBJ2-2; D remains ambiguous. Germline V CDR1 and CDR2: SGHRS, YFSETQ. V was clipped by 6 bases and J by 7 bases, with 13 bases between them. CDR3 length: 13 residues. The chain's CDR3 is CASTPGRDGELFF. In DNA, the CDR3 is TGCGCCAGCACTCCGGGTAGGGACGGGGAGCTGTTTTTT.

The rearrangement links TRBV5-1 to TRBJ1-3; 7 positions agree with TRBD1. Per the germline V gene, CDR1 is SGHRS and CDR2 is YFSETQ. V was clipped by 0 bases and J by 7 bases; unmatched bases: 4. CDR3 size: 14 residues. The CDR3 sequence is CASSLGDSINTIYF. The CDR3 nucleotides read TGCGCCAGCAGCTTGGGGGACAGTATTAACACCATATATTTT.

This chain uses TRBV5-1 with TRBJ1-4; TRBD1 is a possible D gene (6 bases). The CDR3 has 14 amino acids. Germline V gene lookup returns CDR1 SGHRS and CDR2 YFSETQ. Trimming cost V 7 bases and J 4 bases, with 14 bases left between them. The chain's CDR3 is CASRPGAGNEKLFF. Written as DNA, the CDR3 is TGCGCCAGCCGCCCGGGGGCGGGTAATGAAAAACTGTTTTTT.

With regard to this clone: This specimen includes other DNA sequences encoding the same CDR3. This chain uses TRBV7-6 with TRBJ2-3; D is possibly TRBD2 (5 bases). CDR3 length: 14 amino acids. From germline, CDR1 is SGHVS and CDR2 FNYEAQ. The V gene lost 5 bases and the J gene lost 2 bases, with 11 bases spanning the gap. CDR3 region: CASSASGNTDTQYF. In nucleotides, the CDR3 is TGTGCCAGCAGCGCTTCGGGAAACACAGATACGCAGTATTTT.

This sequence joins TRBV27 and TRBJ2-2; no firm D call. The germline CDR1 and CDR2 sequences are MNHEY and SMNVEV (reference sequence). The CDR3 runs 12 residues. Trimming removed 4 bases at V and 7 bases at J, with 7 bases between. The CDR3 sequence: CASSSGFGELFF. The CDR3 DNA reads as TGTGCCAGCAGTTCGGGTTTCGGGGAGCTGTTTTTT.

The table lists this clone with a few counts. The rearrangement links TRBV5-1 to TRBJ2-1; TRBD2 agrees at 13 bases. CDR1 and CDR2 (germline): SGHRS, YFSETQ. V shed 4 bases, J shed 10 bases, and the junction held 11 bases outside the gene matches. This CDR3 has 16 amino acids. The CDR3 loop is CASSPWTSGSSREQFF. The CDR3 DNA sequence: TGCGCCAGCAGCCCTTGGACTAGCGGGAGTTCTCGGGAGCAGTTCTTC.

This chain uses TRBV19 with TRBJ1-3; 7 bases line up with TRBD1. Germline-derived CDR1 and CDR2 are LNHDA and SQIVND (reference sequence). Trimming took 10 bases from V and 4 from J; bases not matched to a gene: 13. The CDR3 length is 15 residues. This CDR3 is CATRQPGTAGNTIYF. The CDR3 region has the DNA TGTGCCACCCGACAACCCGGGACAGCCGGAAACACCATATATTTT.

The CDR3 nucleotides are TGTGCCAGCAGCTTAAAGCTAGGGGGTGAGGAGGATGAAAAACTGTTTTTT. It specifies CASSLKLGGEEDEKLFF. This chain connects TRBV7-3 to TRBJ1-4; TRBD1 is a possible D gene (6 bases). The germline CDR1 and CDR2 sequences are SGHTA and FQGTGA. The CDR3 covers 17 residues. Trimming shortened V by 1 base and J by 6 bases, and 18 bases separated the two germline ends.

The chain links TRBV11-1 to TRBJ1-2; no reliable D call. V was shortened by 1 base and J by 1 base, with 4 bases between the two germline ends. The CDR3 has 13 amino acids. Germline values: CDR1 SGHAT, CDR2 FQDESV (reference sequence). Written as DNA, the CDR3 is TGTGCCAGCAGCTTAGGACTTAACTATGGCTACACCTTC. This gives the protein CASSLGLNYGYTF.

V and J are TRBV9 and TRBJ1-4; the match to TRBD1 covers 8 bases. Trimming cost V 4 bases and J 2 bases; bases outside gene matches: 10. Germline V gene sequence: CDR1 SGDLS, CDR2 YYNGEE. The CDR3 covers 17 residues. This CDR3 reads CASSLRPGQGTNEKLFF. Written as DNA, the CDR3 is TGTGCCAGCAGCCTTCGTCCCGGACAGGGCACTAATGAAAAACTGTTTTTT.

The chain combines TRBV28 with TRBJ1-5, with 7 bases identical to TRBD1. The V segment lost 5 bases and the J segment 4 bases; nucleotides outside the gene matches: 8. CDR1 is MDHEN and CDR2 is SYDVKM in the germline V gene. The CDR3 is made up of 15 amino acids. The CDR3 region is CASSVRDRRNQPQHF. The CDR3, as DNA: TGTGCCAGCAGTGTCCGGGACAGAAGAAATCAGCCCCAGCATTTT.

The V gene is TRBV7-2, the J gene TRBJ2-1; the match to TRBD2 covers 9 bases. Germline CDR1 reads SGHTA; CDR2 reads FQGNSA. This CDR3 has 18 residues. After removal of 3 bases from V and 2 bases from J, the junction contained 11 bases not matched to a gene. In DNA, the CDR3 is TGTGCCAGCAGCTTGAGCGCGGGAGGGCCTCGGACCTACAATGAGCAGTTCTTC. This codes for CASSLSAGGPRTYNEQFF.

This rearrangement joins TRBV6-1 to TRBJ1-2; tentatively, D is TRBD1 (6 bases). The CDR3 is made up of 16 amino acids. Trimming took off 1 base at V and 4 bases at J, with 16 bases between the two ends. Germline CDR1 MNHNS, CDR2 SASEGT. The CDR3 DNA reads as TGTGCCAGCAGTGAAGGGGGAGACAGGTTTTCCTATGGCTACACCTTC. This gives the protein CASSEGGDRFSYGYTF.

The chain links TRBV4-1 to TRBJ2-5; TRBD1 matches 7 bases. CDR1 and CDR2 (germline): MGHRA, YSYEKL. V was clipped by 1 base and J by 2 bases; unmatched bases: 4. The CDR3 has 15 amino acids. The CDR3 here is CASSQAPGGQETQYF. The CDR3 DNA reads as TGCGCCAGCAGCCAAGCCCCAGGGGGACAAGAGACCCAGTACTTC.

The chain combines TRBV29-1 with TRBJ2-5; no definite D call. Trimming left V 1 base short and J 5 bases short, with 11 bases between. Germline values: CDR1 SQVTM, CDR2 ANQGSEA. The CDR3 is made up of 13 amino acids. The DNA for the CDR3 is TGCAGCGTTGAAGCTCAGATTCTGGAGACCCAGTACTTC. It is translated as CSVEAQILETQYF. The full variable domain, in which reference TRBV29-1 and TRBJ2-5 provide the parts outside the CDR3, is SAVISQKPSRDICQRGTSLTIQCQVDSQVTMMFWYRQQPGQSLTLIATANQGSEATYESGFVIDKFPISRPNLTFSTLTVSNMSPEDSSIYLCSVEAQILETQYFGPGTRLLVL.

CDR3 sequence: CASRSGRDTGELFF. CDR3 in DNA: TGTGCCAGCCGGAGCGGGAGGGACACCGGGGAGCTGTTTTTT. The V call is TRBV6-5, the J call TRBJ2-2, with 10 bases fitting TRBD2. The germline V gene has CDR1 MNHEY and CDR2 SVGAGI. V was pared by 8 bases and J by 3 bases, with 3 bases of the junction left unmatched. This CDR3 has 14 residues.